This T cell receptor (beta chain) was identified during a study of shared clonotypes between healthy human individuals. Study findings and constraints: Compared with memory subsets, naive subsets generally had larger estimated richness.

As for this clone: Its antigen is as yet unknown.

CD45RO-negative, CCR7-selected cells formed the naive CD8 fraction, which excluded terminally differentiated effector memory CD45RA+ cells. Nashville, Tennessee was home to all donors, each a Caucasian adult. TCRdb's copy holds only in-frame clones and misses some; the assay was immunoSEQ multiplex PCR. The sample carries more than 2 million clones, around 93% recorded once. Per germline, CDR1 LGHNA and CDR2 YSLEER. The junction had 8 bases not matched to a gene; V was cut back by 0 bases and J by 2 bases. This CDR3 has 17 amino acids. This sequence originates from a man younger than 35 in good health. Some clones in this sample may be carry-over from other donors' samples. J is TRBJ2-3 and V is TRBV4-3, with 7 bases identical to TRBD2. Sequencing was performed on naive CD8+ T cells from PBMCs. CDR3: CASSQDGPGGPTDTQYF. The CDR3 DNA is TGCGCCAGCAGCCAAGACGGGCCGGGAGGCCCCACAGATACGCAGTATTTT.